Following are 19 T cell receptor beta chains from one sample sequenced in a study of early stage breast cancer tumors. TCRdb keeps only in-frame clones here, not all; method: immunoSEQ multiplex PCR. The sample records about 69,000 clones, around 80% being singletons. Sequenced: blood. Receptors were obtained from a person in their 40s with breast cancer.

This rearrangement joins TRBV11-2 to TRBJ2-1; 12 bases align to TRBD2. The J segment lost 7 bases and the V segment lost 4 bases, leaving 5 bases of the junction unmatched. The CDR3 totals 15 residues. The germline V gene has CDR1 SGHAT and CDR2 FQNNGV. DNA of the CDR3: TGTGCCAGCAGCTACACTAGCGGGGGGAGGAATGAGCAGTTCTTC. Its protein product is CASSYTSGGRNEQFF.

Only one count was recorded for this clone. The rearrangement links TRBV6-5 to TRBJ1-1; no clear D gene. The V end lost 3 bases, the J end lost 4 bases, and 12 bases lay between the germline ends. The CDR3 runs to 14 residues. Germline CDR1 reads MNHEY; CDR2 reads SVGAGI. CDR3 sequence reads: CASSYEVVGTEAFF. The DNA of the CDR3 is TGTGCCAGCAGTTATGAGGTCGTAGGCACTGAAGCTTTCTTT.

The chain links TRBV19 to TRBJ1-1; D remains unclear. CDR1 and CDR2 from the germline V gene are LNHDA and SQIVND (reference sequence). This CDR3 spans 13 amino acids. V lost 4 bases and J lost 8, with 14 bases in between. CDR3: CASSTLGREEAFF. The CDR3 DNA sequence: TGTGCCAGTAGTACCCTGGGCCGGGAAGAAGCTTTCTTT. Together with reference TRBV19 and TRBJ1-1, the CDR3 gives the full variable domain: DGGITQSPKYLFRKEGQNVTLSCEQNLNHDAMYWYRQDPGQGLRLIYYSQIVNDFQKGDIAEGYSVSREKKESFPLTVTSAQKNPTAFYLCASSTLGREEAFFGQGTRLTVV.

The J gene is TRBJ2-2, the V gene TRBV9; the D gene is possibly TRBD2 (5 bases). The germline gives CDR1 SGDLS, CDR2 YYNGEE. The CDR3 length is 16 residues. V lost 2 bases to trimming and J lost 0 bases, with 11 bases between them. The CDR3 sequence: CASSVIATPNTGELFF. The CDR3 coding sequence is TGTGCCAGCAGCGTTATAGCGACCCCGAACACCGGGGAGCTGTTTTTT.

The CDR3 sequence is CAWSGQENSPLHF. The CDR3, as DNA: TGTGCCTGGAGTGGGCAGGAGAATTCACCCCTCCACTTT. J is TRBJ1-6 and V is TRBV30; no definite D call. Germline assignment: CDR1 GTSNPN and CDR2 SVGIG (reference sequence). CDR3 length: 13 residues. V was shortened by 1 base and J by 7 bases, with 8 bases between the two germline ends.

J is TRBJ2-3 and V is TRBV5-1, with TRBD2 identical over 16 bases. In germline, CDR1 is SGHRS, CDR2 YFSETQ. The CDR3 is made up of 17 amino acids. V dropped 4 bases and J dropped 4; count of bases not matched to a gene: 6. The DNA of the CDR3 is TGCGCCAGCAGCCAGGGGACTAGCGGGAGGGCCCCAGATACGCAGTATTTT. Translating it yields CASSQGTSGRAPDTQYF.

The gene calls are TRBV28 and TRBJ1-5; weak D call: TRBD1 (6 bases). The germline V and J ends were trimmed by 4 bases and 2 bases, with 12 bases remaining between them. The CDR3 has 15 residues. The germline gives CDR1 MDHEN, CDR2 SYDVKM. The CDR3 protein is CASSSGGGRNQPQHF. The CDR3 DNA reads TGTGCCAGCAGTTCGGGGGGGGGCCGCAATCAGCCCCAGCATTTT. The full variable domain, in which reference TRBV28 and TRBJ1-5 provide the parts outside the CDR3, is DVKVTQSSRYLVKRTGEKVFLECVQDMDHENMFWYRQDPGLGLRLIYFSYDVKMKEKGDIPEGYSVSREKKERFSLILESASTNQTSMYLCASSSGGGRNQPQHFGDGTRLSIL.

The genes are TRBV7-9 and TRBJ2-1; D unclear. This CDR3 has 13 residues. CDR1 is SEHNR and CDR2 is FQNEAQ in the germline V gene (reference sequence). The V gene lost 3 bases and the J gene lost 5 bases, with 8 bases spanning the gap. The CDR3 DNA follows: TGTGCCAGCAGCTTTTCAGCCCACAATGAGCAGTTCTTC. This codes for CASSFSAHNEQFF.

This clone was picked up one time. The gene calls are TRBV6-1 and TRBJ2-1, with 11 nucleotides matching TRBD2. Trimming cost V 4 bases and J 14 bases; bases outside gene matches: 4. Germline CDR1 and CDR2: MNHNS and SASEGT. CDR3 length equals 12 residues. In DNA, the CDR3 is TGTGCCAGCAGTGGTAGCGGGAGGGCAGAGTTCTTC. It encodes CASSGSGRAEFF.

In DNA form, the CDR3 reads TGTGCCAGCAGTTACTCGGTCACCCATAAAGATGGCTACACCTTC. This encodes CASSYSVTHKDGYTF. The gene calls are TRBV6-5 and TRBJ1-2; no clear D. Trimming left V 0 bases short and J 6 bases short, with 14 bases between. Germline V gene sequence: CDR1 MNHEY, CDR2 SVGAGI. The CDR3 consists of 15 residues.

This chain uses TRBV15 with TRBJ2-7; 11 positions agree with TRBD2. V lost 0 bases and J lost 6; bases outside the gene matches: 4. Germline assignment: CDR1 LNHNV and CDR2 YYDKDF (reference sequence). This CDR3 spans 15 amino acids. CDR3 nucleotides: TGTGCCACCAGCAGAGATACTAGCGGGAGCCGCGAGCAGTACTTC. Translating gives CATSRDTSGSREQYF.

This chain connects TRBV29-1 to TRBJ2-1, with D perhaps matching TRBD1 (7 bases). V dropped 7 bases and J dropped 4 bases, with 20 bases sitting between them. The CDR3 loop spans 15 amino acids. Germline V gene sequence: CDR1 SQVTM, CDR2 ANQGSEA. As DNA, the CDR3 is TGCAGCGCCGCAGGGGGAGGTCCCCTATACAATGAGCAGTTCTTC. Encoded protein: CSAAGGGPLYNEQFF.

The V call is TRBV7-6, the J call TRBJ2-1; D remains ambiguous. In germline, CDR1 is SGHVS, CDR2 FNYEAQ. V dropped 5 bases and J dropped 8 bases, with 13 bases sitting between them. The CDR3 has 13 amino acids. The CDR3 DNA follows: TGTGCCAGCAGCCTCCTTGGTACCGATGAGCAGTTCTTC. It yields the protein CASSLLGTDEQFF.

The chain recombines TRBV5-1 with TRBJ1-4; weak D call: TRBD1 (5 bases). V was clipped by 4 bases and J by 0 bases, with 13 bases between them. Germline CDR1 reads SGHRS; CDR2 reads YFSETQ. This CDR3 contains 16 residues. The CDR3 is CASSPTEWATNEKLFF. CDR3 DNA sequence: TGCGCCAGCAGCCCGACAGAGTGGGCAACTAATGAAAAACTGTTTTTT. The variable domain in full, with the rest retrieved from reference TRBV5-1 and TRBJ1-4, is KAGVTQTPRYLIKTRGQQVTLSCSPISGHRSVSWYQQTPGQGLQFLFEYFSETQRNKGNFPGRFSGRQFSNSRSEMNVSTLELGDSALYLCASSPTEWATNEKLFFGSGTQLSVL.

This chain links TRBV19 with TRBJ1-1; the D gene is possibly TRBD1 (5 bases). Trimming took off 6 bases at V and 5 bases at J, with 16 bases between the two ends. CDR3 length: 14 residues. The germline gives CDR1 LNHDA, CDR2 SQIVND (reference sequence). CDR3 residues: CASSRGKGWTEAFF. In nucleotides, the CDR3 is TGTGCCAGTAGCCGGGGCAAAGGGTGGACTGAAGCTTTCTTT.

J is TRBJ2-5 and V is TRBV7-9; 7 bases are shared with TRBD2. Near its end, the DNA agrees better with TRBJ2-7, so the J call may be wrong. Germline CDR1 is SEHNR and CDR2 is FQNEAQ (reference sequence). The CDR3 totals 14 residues. This CDR3 is CASSPRLAGYEQYF. Here the CDR3 DNA reads TGTGCCAGCAGCCCCCGACTAGCAGGGTACGAGCAGTACTTC.

The CDR3 loop reads CASSSWTGVGGANVLTF. The DNA for the CDR3 is TGTGCCAGCAGTTCCTGGACGGGGGTCGGTGGGGCCAACGTCCTGACTTTC. The chain has TRBV27 and TRBJ2-6; a weak D match, TRBD2 (6 bases). CDR1 is MNHEY, CDR2 SMNVEV, per germline (reference sequence). V was cut by 4 bases and J by 3 bases, with 16 bases left in between. CDR3 length: 17 residues.

The chain joins TRBV11-2 to TRBJ2-3, with D unclear. This CDR3 has 13 amino acids. Germline V gene data show CDR1 as SGHAT and CDR2 as FQNNGV. V was pared by 0 bases and J by 5 bases, with 6 bases between. The CDR3 reads CASSLDRQDTQYF. The CDR3 nucleotides read TGTGCCAGCAGCTTAGATCGTCAAGATACGCAGTATTTT.

The V and J genes are TRBV9 and TRBJ2-3, with 7 bases lining up with TRBD2. CDR3 size: 15 residues. V was pared by 5 bases and J by 0 bases, with 6 bases of the junction left unmatched. Germline-derived CDR1 and CDR2 are SGDLS and YYNGEE. CDR3 region: CASSGSGRSTDTQYF. The CDR3 DNA follows: TGTGCCAGCAGTGGTAGCGGGCGGAGCACAGATACGCAGTATTTT. Full variable domain (outside the CDR3, taken from reference TRBV9 and TRBJ2-3): DSGVTQTPKHLITATGQRVTLRCSPRSGDLSVYWYQQSLDQGLQFLIQYYNGEERAKGNILERFSAQQFPDLHSELNLSSLELGDSALYFCASSGSGRSTDTQYFGPGTRLTVL.